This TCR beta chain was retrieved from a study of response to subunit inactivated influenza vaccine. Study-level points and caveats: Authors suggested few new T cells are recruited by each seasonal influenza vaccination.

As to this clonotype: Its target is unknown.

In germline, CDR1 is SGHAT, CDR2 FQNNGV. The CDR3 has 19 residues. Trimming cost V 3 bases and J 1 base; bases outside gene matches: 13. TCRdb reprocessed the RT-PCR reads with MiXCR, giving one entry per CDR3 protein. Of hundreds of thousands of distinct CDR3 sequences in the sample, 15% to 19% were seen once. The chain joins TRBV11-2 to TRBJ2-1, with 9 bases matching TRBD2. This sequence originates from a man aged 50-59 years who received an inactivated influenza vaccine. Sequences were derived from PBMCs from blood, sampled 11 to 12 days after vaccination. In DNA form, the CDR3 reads TGTGCCAGCAGCTTCCTATCAGGCAGCGGGGGGTTTTCCTACAATGAGCAGTTCTTC. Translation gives CASSFLSGSGGFSYNEQFF.